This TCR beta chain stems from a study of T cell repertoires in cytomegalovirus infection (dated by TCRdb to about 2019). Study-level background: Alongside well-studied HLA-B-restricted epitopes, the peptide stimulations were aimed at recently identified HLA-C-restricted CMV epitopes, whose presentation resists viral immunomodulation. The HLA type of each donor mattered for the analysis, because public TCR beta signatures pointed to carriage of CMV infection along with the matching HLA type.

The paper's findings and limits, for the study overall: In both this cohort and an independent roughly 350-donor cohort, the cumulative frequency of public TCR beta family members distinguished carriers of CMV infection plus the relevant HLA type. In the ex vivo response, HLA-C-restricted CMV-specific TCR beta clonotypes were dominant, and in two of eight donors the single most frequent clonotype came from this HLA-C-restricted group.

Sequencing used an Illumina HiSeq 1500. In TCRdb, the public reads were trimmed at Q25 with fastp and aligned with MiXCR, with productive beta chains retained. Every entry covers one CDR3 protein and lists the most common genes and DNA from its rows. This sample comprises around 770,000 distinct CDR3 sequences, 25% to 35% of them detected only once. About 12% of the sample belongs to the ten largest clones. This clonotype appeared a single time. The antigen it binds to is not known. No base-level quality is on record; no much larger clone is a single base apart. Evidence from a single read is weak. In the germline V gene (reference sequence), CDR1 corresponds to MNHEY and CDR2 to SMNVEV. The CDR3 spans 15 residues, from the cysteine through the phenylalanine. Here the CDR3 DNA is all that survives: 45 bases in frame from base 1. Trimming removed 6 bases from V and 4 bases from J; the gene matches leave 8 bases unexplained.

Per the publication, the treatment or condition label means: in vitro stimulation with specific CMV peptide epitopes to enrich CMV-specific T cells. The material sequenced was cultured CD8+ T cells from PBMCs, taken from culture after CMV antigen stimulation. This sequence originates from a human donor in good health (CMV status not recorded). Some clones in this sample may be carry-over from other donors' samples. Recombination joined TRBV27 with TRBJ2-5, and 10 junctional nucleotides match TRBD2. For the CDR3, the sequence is CASRSRSGGIETQYF. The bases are TGTGCCAGCAGATCACGTAGCGGGGGGATAGAGACCCAGTACTTC.